This T cell receptor (beta chain) was found in a study of blood T cell repertoires in COVID-19. Each participant's cohort was designated according to participant-reported clinical history. There are 16 residues in the CDR3. Germline CDR1 reads SNHLY; CDR2 reads FYNNEI. The V gene lost 4 bases and the J gene lost 0 bases, with 12 bases spanning the gap. In the study's own analysis: By means of reference gene primer amplification, nucleated cell counts were estimated. Assay used: immunoSEQ multiplex PCR; TCRdb lists only in-frame clones, some missing. From that table come the V and J calls and clone size; the DNA was used to work out D and trimming. The table has about 240,000 clones, about 91% seen once; the top ten hold around 2.6%.

V usage is TRBV2 and J usage is TRBJ1-4; a weak D match, TRBD1 (6 bases). Sequenced material: PBMCs or T cells enriched from blood (not recorded which). The clonotype originates from a woman aged 25 to 39 with acute COVID-19. The CDR3 DNA sequence: TGTGCCAGCAGTGGGGGACACTTTGCAACTAATGAAAAACTGTTTTTT. As protein: CASSGGHFATNEKLFF. The full variable domain, with the rest looked up from reference TRBV2 and TRBJ1-4, is EPEVTQTPSHQVTQMGQEVILRCVPISNHLYFYWYRQILGQKVEFLVSFYNNEISEKSEIFDDQFSVERPDGSNFTLKIRSTKLEDSAMYFCASSGGHFATNEKLFFGSGTQLSVL.